The 15 T cell receptor beta chains in this list originate from one sample, sequenced in a study of CD8+ T cells in alopecia areata. Extraction and reverse transcription of RNA yielded cDNA as the sequencing template. Generated by immunoSEQ multiplex PCR, the TCRdb table keeps only in-frame clones and is missing some. The sample comprises some 200,000 clones, around 60% of which are singletons, and 3% to 4% rests with the top ten. The treatment here: oral pan-JAK inhibitor, 5-10 mg twice daily. The material sequenced was CD4+ T cells sorted from blood, taken at week 4, from a patient treated with tofacitinib. The receptors derive from a human donor with alopecia areata.

This clone has only a few counts. The chain recombines TRBV6-8 with TRBJ1-6; the D is unclear. The CDR3 runs 15 residues. V was cut by 0 bases and J by 9 bases, with 12 bases left in between. Looked up from germline, CDR1 is MNHGY and CDR2 is SAAAGT. The CDR3 DNA reads TGTGCCAGCAGTTACTCGAAGCCGGGTAGTTCACCCCTCCACTTT. Translation: CASSYSKPGSSPLHF.

In this sample, this clone turned up once. The V and J genes are TRBV6-5 and TRBJ1-1; the D is unclear. This CDR3 spans 14 amino acids. CDR1 and CDR2 (germline): MNHEY, SVGAGI. The V and J ends lost 8 bases and 1 base respectively, with 14 bases between them. The CDR3 nucleotides read TGTGCCAGCCTCAGTCCGGGCCAGAACACTGAAGCTTTCTTT. This encodes CASLSPGQNTEAFF.

The CDR3 DNA sequence: TGTGCCAGCAGCTCCGGACTGATCAGCTCCTACAATGAGCAGTTCTTC. This sequence encodes CASSSGLISSYNEQFF. The genes are TRBV7-2 and TRBJ2-1, with D possibly matching TRBD2 (5 bases). Germline CDR1 is SGHTA and CDR2 is FQGNSA. This CDR3 has 16 residues. The V end lost 4 bases, the J end lost 0 bases, and 13 bases lay between the germline ends.

The chain uses TRBV29-1 and TRBJ1-2; 8 bases are shared with TRBD1. Germline-derived CDR1 and CDR2 are SQVTM and ANQGSEA. This CDR3 is 13 amino acids long. The V gene end was trimmed by 6 bases and the J gene end by 0 bases; junction bases not matched to a gene: 3. The CDR3: CSVGDRPNYGYTF. CDR3 in DNA: TGCAGCGTGGGGGACAGGCCTAACTATGGCTACACCTTC.

The rearrangement uses TRBV4-2 and TRBJ1-2; no clear D gene. The CDR3 has 13 amino acids. Germline V lookup: CDR1 LGHNA, CDR2 YNFKEQ. Trimming cost V 0 bases and J 8 bases, with 10 bases left between them. The CDR3 nucleotides read TGTGCCAGCAGCCAAGAAGAGGGTAGAGGCTACACCTTC. As protein: CASSQEEGRGYTF.

This chain links TRBV30 with TRBJ1-4, with 7 bases lining up with TRBD1. Germline trimming cut 8 bases from V and 5 bases from J; bases unmatched to any gene: 8. CDR3 length: 13 amino acids. CDR1 and CDR2 (germline): GTSNPN, SVGIG (reference sequence). In nucleotides, the CDR3 is TGTGCCCGTAACGCAGGGGGGAATGAAAAACTGTTTTTT. It encodes CARNAGGNEKLFF.

This clone has just a few counts. The chain couples TRBV29-1 to TRBJ1-1; D remains unclear. Germline-derived CDR1 and CDR2 are SQVTM and ANQGSEA. Trimming cost V 3 bases and J 1 base, with 3 bases left between them. The CDR3 is made up of 11 amino acids. In DNA form, the CDR3 reads TGCAGCGTTGACAAGAACACTGAAGCTTTCTTT. Its protein is CSVDKNTEAFF.

This clone showed up just a few times. The V and J genes are TRBV7-9 and TRBJ2-2; D call uncertain. The CDR3 has 11 amino acids. Deletions cut 7 bases from V and 7 bases from J, with 7 bases between. Germline-derived CDR1 and CDR2 are SEHNR and FQNEAQ (reference sequence). CDR3 region: CASTLSGELFF. CDR3 in DNA: TGTGCCAGCACTCTAAGCGGGGAGCTGTTTTTT.

This clone has just a few counts. V is TRBV7-3 and J is TRBJ2-3; 9 nucleotides align to TRBD2. CDR3 size: 17 residues. V dropped 5 bases and J dropped 6; count of bases not matched to a gene: 15. Germline assignment: CDR1 SGHTA and CDR2 FQGTGA. The CDR3 sequence: CASSPSWGRGGDDTQYF. The CDR3 region has the DNA TGTGCCAGCAGCCCCAGTTGGGGGCGGGGGGGCGACGATACGCAGTATTTT.

The rearrangement links TRBV27 to TRBJ1-1; D gene ambiguous. Germline loops: CDR1 MNHEY, CDR2 SMNVEV (reference sequence). V gave up 3 bases and J gave up 0 bases, with 11 bases separating them. The CDR3 is made up of 15 amino acids. CDR3 in amino acids: CASSLGGAMNTEAFF. CDR3 sequence (DNA): TGTGCCAGCAGTTTGGGAGGTGCGATGAACACTGAAGCTTTCTTT.

The J gene is TRBJ2-3, the V gene TRBV10-3; 10 bases line up with TRBD1. The CDR3 is 15 residues long. CDR1 is ENHRY and CDR2 is SYGVKD in the germline V gene. The V and J ends lost 6 bases and 2 bases, in that order; junction bases with no gene match: 5. For the CDR3, the DNA is TGTGCCATCAGCCTCGGGACAGGGGTCACAGATACGCAGTATTTT. It is translated as CAISLGTGVTDTQYF.

This clone was seen a handful of times. The chain has TRBV29-1 and TRBJ2-5; tentatively, D is TRBD1 (5 bases). V was shortened by 4 bases and J by 4 bases, with 10 bases between the two germline ends. CDR1 and CDR2 (germline): SQVTM, ANQGSEA. CDR3 length: 12 amino acids. CDR3 amino acids: CSVVVGLETQYF. The CDR3 bases are TGCAGCGTTGTCGTGGGGCTAGAGACCCAGTACTTC. Full variable domain (remainder filled in from reference TRBV29-1 and TRBJ2-5): SAVISQKPSRDICQRGTSLTIQCQVDSQVTMMFWYRQQPGQSLTLIATANQGSEATYESGFVIDKFPISRPNLTFSTLTVSNMSPEDSSIYLCSVVVGLETQYFGPGTRLLVL.

This sequence joins TRBV29-1 and TRBJ2-7; no reliable D call. The CDR3 has 12 amino acids. Trimming left V 4 bases short and J 1 base short, with 8 bases between. Germline CDR1 reads SQVTM; CDR2 reads ANQGSEA. As DNA, the CDR3 is TGCAGCGTTGGTGGGCAGTCCTACGAGCAGTACTTC. Its translation is CSVGGQSYEQYF.

The chain has TRBV30 and TRBJ1-5, with a possible D match to TRBD1 (6 bases). V lost 2 bases and J 1 base, leaving 9 bases between the germline ends. Germline-derived CDR1 and CDR2 are GTSNPN and SVGIG (reference sequence). This CDR3 has 14 amino acids. CDR3 coding DNA: TGTGCCTGGAGTTGGACAGCCAGCAATCAGCCCCAGCATTTT. This sequence encodes CAWSWTASNQPQHF.

This clone has only a few counts. The genes are TRBV19 and TRBJ1-5; D uncertain. The germline gives CDR1 LNHDA, CDR2 SQIVND (reference sequence). The germline V and J ends were trimmed by 5 bases and 9 bases, with 8 bases remaining between them. This CDR3 contains 11 residues. The CDR3 region has the DNA TGTGCCAGTAGTGATCTCCCGCCCCAGCATTTT. It encodes CASSDLPPQHF.